One sample yielded the 26 T cell receptor beta chains listed below, sequenced in a study of blood T cell repertoires in COVID-19. Here immunoSEQ multiplex PCR was the method, and the copy in TCRdb shows in-frame clones only, minus some. The data hold some 240,000 clones, with roughly 79% observed a single time. Sequencing input: peripheral blood. The receptors originated from a woman at least 80 years old with COVID-19, enrolled during active disease.

The chain is built from TRBV6-2 or TRBV6-3 and TRBJ2-7; 11 nucleotides line up with TRBD2. CDR3 length equals 18 residues. J gave up 2 bases and V 0 bases, and 9 bases lay outside the gene matches. CDR1 MNHEY and CDR2 SVGEGT come from the germline V gene. The CDR3 sequence is CASSYSASGRHTPYEQYF. CDR3 DNA sequence: TGTGCCAGCAGTTACTCGGCTAGCGGGAGGCACACCCCCTACGAGCAGTACTTC.

This rearrangement joins TRBV5-1 to TRBJ1-4, with a weak D call TRBD1 (6 bases). The CDR3 is 14 residues long. Germline assignment: CDR1 SGHRS and CDR2 YFSETQ. Trimming shortened V by 5 bases and J by 4 bases, and 12 bases separated the two germline ends. CDR3 region: CASRPTGLNEKLFF. The CDR3 nucleotides read TGCGCCAGCAGACCGACAGGTCTTAATGAAAAACTGTTTTTT.

The chain employs TRBV7-2 and TRBJ2-1; 11 bases fit TRBD2. This CDR3 spans 16 amino acids. Germline values: CDR1 SGHTA, CDR2 FQGNSA. The junction had 10 bases not matched to a gene; V was cut back by 2 bases and J by 10 bases. This chain's CDR3 is CASSLNRRLAGYEQFF. CDR3 in DNA: TGTGCCAGCAGCTTAAACCGCCGACTAGCGGGATACGAGCAGTTCTTC.

This sequence joins TRBV6-6 and TRBJ1-3; tentatively, D is TRBD1 (5 bases). V was cut by 5 bases and J by 0 bases, with 20 bases left in between. Germline lookup yields CDR1 MNHNY and CDR2 SVGAGI (reference sequence). This CDR3 contains 18 residues. This chain's CDR3 is CASSPYPSTASSGNTIYF. For the CDR3, the DNA is TGTGCCAGCAGTCCCTACCCGTCGACAGCCAGCTCTGGAAACACCATATATTTT.

V and J are TRBV6-5 and TRBJ1-2, with TRBD1 as a possible D gene (6 bases). The length of the CDR3 is 14 residues. The germline V and J ends were trimmed by 6 bases and 4 bases, with 15 bases remaining between them. CDR1 and CDR2 (germline): MNHEY, SVGAGI. The CDR3 DNA follows: TGTGCCAGCAGGCAGCCCGACAGGACCTATGGCTACACCTTC. Its translation is CASRQPDRTYGYTF.

The genes are TRBV19 and TRBJ1-1, with D possibly being TRBD1 (6 bases). The CDR3 has 14 amino acids. V was cut by 7 bases and J by 2 bases, with 14 bases left in between. CDR1 is LNHDA, CDR2 SQIVND, per germline (reference sequence). The CDR3 region has the DNA TGTGCCAGTACCACCACAGGGCGAAACACTGAAGCTTTCTTT. Its protein is CASTTTGRNTEAFF.

The CDR3 sequence is CASSFRADTEAFF. The CDR3 DNA follows: TGCGCCAGCAGCTTTCGAGCTGACACTGAAGCTTTCTTT. The V and J genes are TRBV5-1 and TRBJ1-1; no clear D. The CDR3 covers 13 residues. V was pared by 2 bases and J by 3 bases, with 8 bases between. Germline lookup yields CDR1 SGHRS and CDR2 YFSETQ.

The chain is built from TRBV6-2 or TRBV6-3 and TRBJ1-5, with 8 bases identical to TRBD1. Germline V gene data show CDR1 as MNHEY and CDR2 as SVGEGT. This CDR3 region has 15 residues. Losses at the gene ends were 2 bases for V and 2 bases for J; bases not matched to a gene: 2. As DNA, the CDR3 is TGTGCCAGCAGTTACCCGACAGGGGGCAATCAGCCCCAGCATTTT. It encodes CASSYPTGGNQPQHF.

The chain couples TRBV28 to TRBJ2-7; 9 nucleotides align to TRBD2. This CDR3 contains 12 residues. From germline, CDR1 is MDHEN and CDR2 SYDVKM. The ends lost 11 bases at V and 3 bases at J; junction bases unmatched: 5. CDR3 loop: CAHSGSFYEQYF. The CDR3 DNA reads TGTGCCCATAGCGGGAGTTTCTACGAGCAGTACTTC.

Only a few counts were recorded for this clone. The J gene is TRBJ1-1, the V gene TRBV5-4; 9 bases align to TRBD1. There are 14 residues in the CDR3. J gave up 4 bases and V 4 bases, and 5 bases lay outside the gene matches. The germline gives CDR1 SGHNT, CDR2 YYREEE (reference sequence). The CDR3 bases are TGTGCCAGCAGCCAGGACAGGGGCGTCACTGAAGCTTTCTTT. Amino acids: CASSQDRGVTEAFF.

The table lists this clone with a count of one. CDR3 loop: CASSLGQEETQYF. In nucleotides, the CDR3 is TGCGCCAGCAGCTTGGGACAGGAAGAGACCCAGTACTTC. The rearrangement links TRBV5-1 to TRBJ2-5; D may be TRBD1 (6 bases). V was pared by 0 bases and J by 3 bases, with 6 bases between. Germline loops: CDR1 SGHRS, CDR2 YFSETQ. The CDR3 has 13 amino acids.

J is TRBJ1-1 and V is TRBV30; D unresolved. This CDR3 contains 15 residues. Germline loops: CDR1 GTSNPN, CDR2 SVGIG (reference sequence). V was clipped by 3 bases and J by 3 bases, with 17 bases between them. Here the CDR3 DNA reads TGTGCCTGGAGGCGGGCCAGGCTCGTCGACACTGAAGCTTTCTTT. Translation gives CAWRRARLVDTEAFF. Filled out from reference TRBV30 and TRBJ1-1, the complete variable domain reads SQTIHQWPATLVQPVGSPLSLECTVEGTSNPNLYWYRQAAGRGLQLLFYSVGIGQISSEVPQNLSASRPQDRQFILSSKKLLLSDSGFYLCAWRRARLVDTEAFFGQGTRLTVV.

The chain couples TRBV2 to TRBJ2-1; 11 bases agree with TRBD2. The V and J ends lost 8 bases and 6 bases, in that order; junction bases with no gene match: 3. Per the germline V gene, CDR1 is SNHLY and CDR2 is FYNNEI. The CDR3 runs to 13 residues. CDR3 nucleotides: TGTGCCAGCCGACTAGCGGGACCCAATGAGCAGTTCTTC. It specifies CASRLAGPNEQFF. The entire variable domain, with the rest obtained from reference TRBV2 and TRBJ2-1, is as follows: EPEVTQTPSHQVTQMGQEVILRCVPISNHLYFYWYRQILGQKVEFLVSFYNNEISEKSEIFDDQFSVERPDGSNFTLKIRSTKLEDSAMYFCASRLAGPNEQFFGPGTRLTVL.

The J gene is TRBJ1-1, the V gene TRBV3-1 (or the pseudogene TRBV3-2); perhaps TRBD1 as D (5 bases). Trimming removed 3 bases from V and 5 bases from J, with 7 bases in between. The CDR3 length is 12 residues. Germline-derived CDR1 and CDR2 are LGHDT and YNNKEL (reference sequence). CDR3: CASSQGQTEAFF. In DNA form, the CDR3 reads TGTGCCAGCAGCCAGGGGCAGACTGAAGCTTTCTTT.

This chain connects TRBV11-3 to TRBJ2-1; 15 nucleotides line up with TRBD2. J gave up 7 bases and V 5 bases, and 3 bases lay outside the gene matches. The CDR3 sequence is 15 residues long. The V gene's germline CDR1 is SGHNT and CDR2 YENEEA. CDR3 loop: CASSRGLAGGNEQFF. For the CDR3, the DNA is TGTGCCAGCAGCAGAGGACTAGCGGGGGGGAATGAGCAGTTCTTC.

CDR3 amino acids: CATSDPGQGPGADTQYF. CDR3 DNA sequence: TGTGCCACCAGTGATCCGGGACAGGGACCGGGGGCAGATACGCAGTATTTT. The chain carries TRBV24-1 and TRBJ2-3; 9 bases align to TRBD1. J was trimmed by 4 bases and V by 3 bases; bases with no gene match: 10. Germline V gene lookup returns CDR1 KGHDR and CDR2 SFDVKD. This CDR3 comprises 17 residues.

This clone was seen more than once but under ten times. The gene calls are TRBV6-1 and TRBJ2-7; 7 bases line up with TRBD2. Germline CDR1 is MNHNS and CDR2 is SASEGT. The CDR3 spans 15 residues. The trim removed 2 bases at V and 1 base at J, leaving 5 bases unmatched. Here the CDR3 reads CASSERRGGSYEQYF. The CDR3 DNA follows: TGTGCCAGCAGTGAACGGCGCGGGGGATCCTACGAGCAGTACTTC.

This sequence joins TRBV6-6 and TRBJ2-7; 14 bases are a match to TRBD2. The CDR3 totals 15 residues. V was pared by 0 bases and J by 6 bases, with 1 base of the junction left unmatched. The germline V gene has CDR1 MNHNY and CDR2 SVGAGI (reference sequence). CDR3 protein: CASSYSGLAGVEQYF. As DNA, the CDR3 is TGTGCCAGCAGTTACTCGGGACTAGCGGGAGTCGAGCAGTACTTC.

The CDR3 is CASSSQQGLGNTEAFF. The CDR3 DNA reads as TGCGCCAGCAGCTCTCAACAGGGGTTAGGGAACACTGAAGCTTTCTTT. The chain joins TRBV5-1 to TRBJ1-1, with 7 bases matching TRBD1. The V gene's germline CDR1 is SGHRS and CDR2 YFSETQ. V gave up 3 bases and J gave up 1 base; unmatched junction bases: 9. The CDR3 consists of 16 residues.

This clone was observed once. Other DNA sequences in this specimen translate into the identical CDR3. V is TRBV5-1 and J is TRBJ2-2; TRBD1 aligns across 9 bases. With 4 bases clipped from V and 3 bases from J, the junction kept 4 bases outside the gene matches. The CDR3 runs 15 residues. Germline V gives CDR1 SGHRS, CDR2 YFSETQ. CDR3 sequence (DNA): TGCGCCAGCAGCCCACAGGGGGCGGACACCGGGGAGCTGTTTTTT. This encodes CASSPQGADTGELFF.

CDR3 loop: CASSPDRAAYTEAFF. In DNA form, the CDR3 reads TGTGCCAGCAGCCCCGACAGGGCCGCTTACACTGAAGCTTTCTTT. The J gene is TRBJ1-1, the V gene TRBV7-2; 7 bases map to TRBD1. CDR1 SGHTA and CDR2 FQGNSA come from the germline V gene. Trimming cost V 5 bases and J 3 bases; bases outside gene matches: 9. This CDR3 comprises 15 residues. Combining the CDR3 with reference TRBV7-2 and TRBJ1-1 gives the whole variable domain GAGVSQSPSNKVTEKGKDVELRCDPISGHTALYWYRQSLGQGLEFLIYFQGNSAPDKSGLPSDRFSAERTGGSVSTLTIQRTQQEDSAVYLCASSPDRAAYTEAFFGQGTRLTVV.

V is TRBV10-1 and J is TRBJ1-3, with D possibly matching TRBD1 (5 bases). The CDR3 extends over 16 amino acids. The V and J ends lost 4 bases and 0 bases respectively, with 13 bases between them. In germline, CDR1 is WNHNN, CDR2 SYGVQD (reference sequence). This CDR3 is CASSGGPGDSGNTIYF. The CDR3 DNA follows: TGCGCCAGCAGTGGGGGACCGGGAGACTCTGGAAACACCATATATTTT.

The chain couples TRBV7-2 to TRBJ1-2; tentative D call: TRBD1 (6 bases). V lost 6 bases to trimming and J lost 4 bases, with 12 bases between them. This CDR3 contains 13 residues. Germline V gives CDR1 SGHTA, CDR2 FQGNSA. Written as DNA, the CDR3 is TGTGCCAGCAGACTGGGGGCAGCCTATGGCTACACCTTC. Its translation is CASRLGAAYGYTF.

The chain carries TRBV6-5 and TRBJ1-2; 9 bases match TRBD1. This CDR3 has 15 residues. V was clipped by 2 bases and J by 5 bases; unmatched bases: 6. Per germline, CDR1 MNHEY and CDR2 SVGAGI. CDR3: CASSYRKDRGYGYTF. CDR3 in DNA: TGTGCCAGCAGTTACAGAAAGGACAGGGGATATGGCTACACCTTC.

This clone has just one count. V usage is TRBV7-8 and J usage is TRBJ2-1; D perhaps matches TRBD2 (5 bases). Germline loops: CDR1 SGHVS, CDR2 FQNEAQ. V was clipped by 5 bases and J by 10 bases, with 18 bases between them. The CDR3 sequence is 14 residues long. CDR3: CASSPASHSREQFF. CDR3 coding DNA: TGTGCCAGCAGCCCCGCTAGCCACTCCAGGGAGCAGTTCTTC.

V gene TRBV5-1 combines with J gene TRBJ1-1; 12 bases map to TRBD1. The CDR3 loop spans 18 amino acids. The V and J ends lost 2 bases and 0 bases, in that order; junction bases with no gene match: 8. Germline V CDR1 and CDR2: SGHRS, YFSETQ. The chain's CDR3 is CASSFMLGQGALNTEAFF. The CDR3 nucleotides are TGCGCCAGCAGCTTTATGCTGGGACAGGGGGCCCTGAACACTGAAGCTTTCTTT.